Listed here is a single T cell receptor beta chain. CDR1 SGDLS and CDR2 YYNGEE come from the germline V gene. Between the trimmed V and J ends, which lost 0 bases and 12 bases, there was a span of 19 bases. The CDR3 covers 15 residues. These data are taken from a study of blood T cell repertoires in COVID-19. Assay used: immunoSEQ multiplex PCR; TCRdb lists only in-frame clones, some missing. Of 150,000 to 200,000 clones detected, over 80% appear once; the ten largest clones hold around 5%. Sequencing was carried out using PBMCs or T cells enriched from blood (not recorded which). The chain recombines TRBV9 with TRBJ2-1; TRBD2 might be the D (6 bases). The TCR originated in a man between 65 and 80 years old who had been exposed to COVID-19. The CDR3 protein is CASSVGGDPTMRQFF. For the CDR3, the DNA is TGTGCCAGCAGCGTAGGGGGGGACCCTACAATGAGGCAGTTCTTC.